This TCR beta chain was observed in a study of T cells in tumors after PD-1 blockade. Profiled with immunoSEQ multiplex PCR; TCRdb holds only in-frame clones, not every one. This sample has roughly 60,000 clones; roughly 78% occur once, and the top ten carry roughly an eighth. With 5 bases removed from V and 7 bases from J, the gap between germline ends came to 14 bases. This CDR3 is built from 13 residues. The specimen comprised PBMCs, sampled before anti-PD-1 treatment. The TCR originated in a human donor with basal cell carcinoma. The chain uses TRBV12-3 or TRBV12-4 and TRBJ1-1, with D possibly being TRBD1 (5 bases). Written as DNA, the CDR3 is TGTGCCAGCAGTCTTTCTAGGGACCGTGAAGCTTTCTTT. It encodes CASSLSRDREAFF.